The rows below give T cell receptor beta chains drawn from one sample of a study of T cells in Graves' hyperthyroidism and ophthalmopathy. TCRdb called the multiplex PCR reads again in MiXCR, with one record for every CDR3 protein. In the table there are 550,000 to 850,000 distinct CDR3 sequences, roughly 20% of which are singletons. The specimen sequenced was blood. The receptors here all came from a woman in her fifties or sixties with Graves' hyperthyroidism that later progressed to Graves' ophthalmopathy. CDR3s include the opening cysteine and the closing phenylalanine or tryptophan. The order of the fields is D gene, clone size, CDR3 length, V gene, J gene, CDR3 protein, CDR3 DNA. A D gene is named only where the DNA matches it firmly. Size tells how often a clone was seen (once, few, many) or the class of an expanded clone, and some rows leave it out.

d_gene: TRBD1
abundance: .
len: 17
v_gene: TRBV18
j_gene: TRBJ1-3
CDR3aa: CASSPAGTGEFGNTIYF
CDR3nt: TGTGCCAGCTCACCAGCCGGGACAGGGGAATTTGGAAACACCATATATTTT

d_gene: .
abundance: few
len: 16
v_gene: TRBV3-1
j_gene: TRBJ1-1
CDR3aa: CASSQDQTAMNTEAFF
CDR3nt: TGTGCCAGCAGCCAAGATCAGACAGCAATGAACACTGAAGCTTTCTTT

d_gene: .
abundance: few
len: 12
v_gene: TRBV20-1
j_gene: TRBJ2-7
CDR3aa: CSARTVRYEQYF
CDR3nt: TGCAGTGCTAGAACCGTGAGATACGAGCAGTACTTC

d_gene: TRBD1
abundance: few
len: 13
v_gene: TRBV5-1
j_gene: TRBJ1-2
CDR3aa: CASRWDRVSGYTF
CDR3nt: TGCGCCAGCAGATGGGACAGGGTCTCAGGCTACACCTTC

d_gene: .
abundance: .
len: 14
v_gene: TRBV19
j_gene: TRBJ1-5
CDR3aa: CASSNTGGNQPQHF
CDR3nt: TGTGCCAGTAGTAACACAGGTGGCAATCAGCCCCAGCATTTT

d_gene: TRBD1
abundance: many
len: 15
v_gene: TRBV28
j_gene: TRBJ2-7
CDR3aa: CASRETGGSTYEQYF
CDR3nt: TGTGCCAGCAGAGAAACAGGGGGCTCTACCTACGAGCAGTACTTC

d_gene: TRBD2
abundance: many
len: 15
v_gene: TRBV7-2
j_gene: TRBJ2-3
CDR3aa: CASSPLSGGGDTQYF
CDR3nt: TGTGCCAGCAGCCCCCTCTCGGGGGGGGGAGATACGCAGTATTTT

d_gene: TRBD2
abundance: few
len: 15
v_gene: TRBV4-2
j_gene: TRBJ2-5
CDR3aa: CASSQERTSVETQYF
CDR3nt: TGTGCCAGCAGCCAAGAACGGACTAGCGTAGAGACCCAGTACTTC

d_gene: TRBD2
abundance: .
len: 15
v_gene: TRBV5-8
j_gene: TRBJ2-1
CDR3aa: CASTGLAGSYNEQFF
CDR3nt: TGTGCCAGCACCGGACTAGCGGGGTCATACAATGAGCAGTTCTTC

d_gene: .
abundance: .
len: 12
v_gene: TRBV20-1
j_gene: TRBJ2-2
CDR3aa: CSSARSTGELFF
CDR3nt: TGCAGTTCTGCCCGGAGCACCGGGGAGCTGTTTTTT

d_gene: .
abundance: many
len: 15
v_gene: TRBV11-2
j_gene: TRBJ1-1
CDR3aa: CASSLDPEMNTEAFF
CDR3nt: TGTGCCAGCAGCTTAGATCCAGAAATGAACACTGAAGCTTTCTTT

d_gene: TRBD2
abundance: .
len: 17
v_gene: TRBV10-1
j_gene: TRBJ2-1
CDR3aa: CARPTSGGQSSYNEQFF
CDR3nt: TGCGCCAGGCCGACTAGCGGGGGGCAGAGCTCCTACAATGAGCAGTTCTTC

d_gene: .
abundance: few
len: 19
v_gene: TRBV7-8
j_gene: TRBJ2-3
CDR3aa: CASSLDLVGDRPYTDTQYF
CDR3nt: TGTGCCAGCAGCTTAGACTTGGTTGGCGACAGGCCGTACACCGATACGCAGTATTTT

d_gene: .
abundance: .
len: 14
v_gene: TRBV19
j_gene: TRBJ1-1
CDR3aa: CASSRNRERTEAFF
CDR3nt: TGTGCCAGTAGTAGGAACAGGGAAAGGACTGAAGCTTTCTTT

d_gene: .
abundance: few
len: 14
v_gene: TRBV7-3
j_gene: TRBJ2-3
CDR3aa: CASSSDSGADTQYF
CDR3nt: TGTGCCAGCAGCTCGGACTCAGGGGCAGATACGCAGTATTTT

d_gene: .
abundance: many
len: 12
v_gene: TRBV5-8
j_gene: TRBJ1-1
CDR3aa: CATPLGGGEAFF
CDR3nt: TGTGCCACCCCCTTGGGGGGCGGTGAAGCTTTCTTT

d_gene: .
abundance: few
len: 14
v_gene: TRBV25-1
j_gene: TRBJ2-3
CDR3aa: CASRPGGLTDTQYF
CDR3nt: TGTGCCAGCAGGCCTGGGGGGCTCACAGATACGCAGTATTTT

d_gene: TRBD1
abundance: few
len: 14
v_gene: TRBV6-1
j_gene: TRBJ2-7
CDR3aa: CASNPGTGGHEQYF
CDR3nt: TGTGCCAGCAACCCAGGGACAGGTGGACACGAGCAGTACTTC

d_gene: .
abundance: .
len: 15
v_gene: TRBV27
j_gene: TRBJ2-2
CDR3aa: CASSPVWVDTGELFF
CDR3nt: TGTGCCAGCAGTCCTGTATGGGTGGACACCGGGGAGCTGTTTTTT

d_gene: TRBD2
abundance: few
len: 15
v_gene: TRBV10-1
j_gene: TRBJ2-7
CDR3aa: CASSPSGGAVYEQYF
CDR3nt: TGCGCCAGCAGCCCTAGCGGGGGGGCTGTCTACGAGCAGTACTTC

d_gene: TRBD2
abundance: .
len: 15
v_gene: TRBV3-1
j_gene: TRBJ2-1
CDR3aa: CASSQPGGRYNEQFF
CDR3nt: TGTGCCAGCAGCCAACCGGGGGGGAGGTACAATGAGCAGTTCTTC

d_gene: .
abundance: .
len: 15
v_gene: TRBV3-1
j_gene: TRBJ1-5
CDR3aa: CASSQELTGNQPQHF
CDR3nt: TGTGCCAGCAGCCAAGAATTGACAGGCAATCAGCCCCAGCATTTT

d_gene: .
abundance: .
len: 12
v_gene: TRBV29-1
j_gene: TRBJ2-5
CDR3aa: CSGKRSGETQYF
CDR3nt: TGCAGCGGAAAGAGGTCGGGAGAGACCCAGTACTTC

d_gene: TRBD2
abundance: many
len: 16
v_gene: TRBV20-1
j_gene: TRBJ2-1
CDR3aa: CSARVAGGLGFVEQFF
CDR3nt: TGCAGTGCTAGAGTTGCGGGGGGGCTGGGTTTTGTTGAGCAGTTCTTC

d_gene: .
abundance: many
len: 16
v_gene: TRBV11-2
j_gene: TRBJ2-6
CDR3aa: CASSVTGFSGANVLTF
CDR3nt: TGTGCCAGCAGCGTAACAGGCTTCTCTGGGGCCAACGTCCTGACTTTC

d_gene: TRBD1
abundance: .
len: 16
v_gene: TRBV12-3/TRBV12-4
j_gene: TRBJ1-5
CDR3aa: CASSLGTGGINQPQHF
CDR3nt: TGTGCCAGCAGTTTAGGGACAGGGGGGATCAATCAGCCCCAGCATTTT

d_gene: .
abundance: many
len: 16
v_gene: TRBV6-2/TRBV6-3
j_gene: TRBJ1-5
CDR3aa: CASSFPGRRGNQPQHF
CDR3nt: TGTGCCAGCAGTTTTCCGGGACGTCGGGGCAATCAGCCCCAGCATTTT

d_gene: TRBD1
abundance: .
len: 13
v_gene: TRBV27
j_gene: TRBJ1-6
CDR3aa: CASRSTGASPLHF
CDR3nt: TGTGCCAGCAGGTCCACAGGGGCTTCACCCCTCCACTTT

d_gene: .
abundance: .
len: 13
v_gene: TRBV2
j_gene: TRBJ1-5
CDR3aa: CASTRGRAQPQHF
CDR3nt: TGTGCCAGCACACGGGGAAGGGCTCAGCCCCAGCATTTT

d_gene: .
abundance: many
len: 13
v_gene: TRBV6-5
j_gene: TRBJ2-7
CDR3aa: CASSYRRYYEQYF
CDR3nt: TGTGCCAGCAGTTACAGGAGATACTACGAGCAGTACTTC

d_gene: .
abundance: many
len: 14
v_gene: TRBV18
j_gene: TRBJ1-1
CDR3aa: CASSPAGANTEAFF
CDR3nt: TGTGCCAGCTCACCGGCAGGGGCGAACACTGAAGCTTTCTTT

d_gene: .
abundance: many
len: 13
v_gene: TRBV18
j_gene: TRBJ1-5
CDR3aa: CASSPRDNQPQHF
CDR3nt: TGTGCCAGCTCTCCACGGGACAATCAGCCCCAGCATTTT

d_gene: .
abundance: .
len: 16
v_gene: TRBV5-1
j_gene: TRBJ2-5
CDR3aa: CASSLTGRVDQETQYF
CDR3nt: TGCGCCAGCAGCTTGACAGGGAGGGTTGATCAAGAGACCCAGTACTTC

d_gene: .
abundance: .
len: 16
v_gene: TRBV4-1
j_gene: TRBJ1-4
CDR3aa: CASSRLGPSTNEKLFF
CDR3nt: TGCGCCAGCAGCCGCCTCGGTCCTTCAACTAATGAAAAACTGTTTTTT

d_gene: .
abundance: once
len: 13
v_gene: TRBV29-1
j_gene: TRBJ1-4
CDR3aa: CSVGKGSNEKLFF
CDR3nt: TGCAGCGTTGGGAAGGGCTCTAATGAAAAACTGTTTTTT

d_gene: TRBD1
abundance: many
len: 13
v_gene: TRBV2
j_gene: TRBJ1-1
CDR3aa: CASRGDSNTEAFF
CDR3nt: TGTGCCAGCAGGGGGGACAGCAACACTGAAGCTTTCTTT

d_gene: TRBD2
abundance: many
len: 15
v_gene: TRBV11-2
j_gene: TRBJ2-1
CDR3aa: CASSLVLAGGGEQFF
CDR3nt: TGTGCCAGCAGCTTAGTCTTAGCGGGGGGCGGTGAGCAGTTCTTC

d_gene: .
abundance: once
len: 13
v_gene: TRBV20-1
j_gene: TRBJ2-7
CDR3aa: CSARLRDPYEQYF
CDR3nt: TGCAGTGCTAGACTCCGGGACCCCTACGAGCAGTACTTC

d_gene: TRBD1
abundance: few
len: 15
v_gene: TRBV27
j_gene: TRBJ1-4
CDR3aa: CASRGTVYSSEKLFF
CDR3nt: TGTGCCAGCAGGGGGACAGTTTATTCTAGTGAAAAACTGTTTTTT

d_gene: TRBD2
abundance: few
len: 17
v_gene: TRBV11-3
j_gene: TRBJ2-7
CDR3aa: CASSLTSGGEFPYEQYF
CDR3nt: TGTGCCAGCAGCTTGACTAGCGGGGGGGAATTCCCCTACGAGCAGTACTTC

d_gene: .
abundance: few
len: 12
v_gene: TRBV9
j_gene: TRBJ1-4
CDR3aa: CASSEGGTSLFF
CDR3nt: TGTGCCAGCAGCGAAGGGGGGACTTCGTTGTTTTTT

d_gene: .
abundance: few
len: 14
v_gene: TRBV20-1
j_gene: TRBJ1-4
CDR3aa: CSASWAATNEKLFF
CDR3nt: TGCAGTGCTAGTTGGGCAGCAACTAATGAAAAACTGTTTTTT

d_gene: TRBD1
abundance: many
len: 14
v_gene: TRBV30
j_gene: TRBJ2-7
CDR3aa: CAWSADRGLYEQYF
CDR3nt: TGTGCCTGGAGCGCAGACAGGGGCCTTTACGAGCAGTACTTC

d_gene: .
abundance: many
len: 15
v_gene: TRBV3-1
j_gene: TRBJ1-1
CDR3aa: CASSQDPGGFTEAFF
CDR3nt: TGTGCCAGCAGCCAAGACCCCGGGGGCTTCACTGAAGCTTTCTTT

d_gene: .
abundance: few
len: 14
v_gene: TRBV12-3/TRBV12-4
j_gene: TRBJ1-1
CDR3aa: CASISRGRNTEAFF
CDR3nt: TGTGCCAGCATCTCGCGGGGGAGGAACACTGAAGCTTTCTTT

d_gene: .
abundance: few
len: 13
v_gene: TRBV27
j_gene: TRBJ2-5
CDR3aa: CASSLMYKETQYF
CDR3nt: TGTGCCAGCAGTTTAATGTATAAAGAGACCCAGTACTTC

d_gene: .
abundance: .
len: 16
v_gene: TRBV3-1
j_gene: TRBJ1-2
CDR3aa: CASSQAGGRGLRGYTF
CDR3nt: TGTGCCAGCAGCCAAGCTGGGGGAAGGGGCCTTCGGGGCTACACCTTC

d_gene: TRBD1
abundance: many
len: 18
v_gene: TRBV11-2
j_gene: TRBJ1-1
CDR3aa: CASSLDWGTAGYYTEAFF
CDR3nt: TGTGCCAGCAGCTTAGATTGGGGGACAGCAGGGTATTACACTGAAGCTTTCTTT

d_gene: .
abundance: few
len: 15
v_gene: TRBV3-1
j_gene: TRBJ2-7
CDR3aa: CASSPTSGTSYEQYF
CDR3nt: TGTGCCAGCAGCCCCACGTCAGGGACCTCCTACGAGCAGTACTTC